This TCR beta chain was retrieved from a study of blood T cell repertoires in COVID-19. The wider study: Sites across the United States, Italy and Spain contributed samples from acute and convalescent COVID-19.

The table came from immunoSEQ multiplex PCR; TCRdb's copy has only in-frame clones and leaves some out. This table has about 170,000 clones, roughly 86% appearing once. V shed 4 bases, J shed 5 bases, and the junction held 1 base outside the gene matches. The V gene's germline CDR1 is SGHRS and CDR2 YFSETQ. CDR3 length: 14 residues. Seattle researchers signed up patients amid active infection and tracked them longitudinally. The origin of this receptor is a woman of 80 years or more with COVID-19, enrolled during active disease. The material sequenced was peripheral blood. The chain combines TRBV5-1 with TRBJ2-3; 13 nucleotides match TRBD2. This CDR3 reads CASSGLAGEDTQYF. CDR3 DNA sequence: TGCGCCAGCAGCGGACTAGCGGGAGAAGATACGCAGTATTTT.